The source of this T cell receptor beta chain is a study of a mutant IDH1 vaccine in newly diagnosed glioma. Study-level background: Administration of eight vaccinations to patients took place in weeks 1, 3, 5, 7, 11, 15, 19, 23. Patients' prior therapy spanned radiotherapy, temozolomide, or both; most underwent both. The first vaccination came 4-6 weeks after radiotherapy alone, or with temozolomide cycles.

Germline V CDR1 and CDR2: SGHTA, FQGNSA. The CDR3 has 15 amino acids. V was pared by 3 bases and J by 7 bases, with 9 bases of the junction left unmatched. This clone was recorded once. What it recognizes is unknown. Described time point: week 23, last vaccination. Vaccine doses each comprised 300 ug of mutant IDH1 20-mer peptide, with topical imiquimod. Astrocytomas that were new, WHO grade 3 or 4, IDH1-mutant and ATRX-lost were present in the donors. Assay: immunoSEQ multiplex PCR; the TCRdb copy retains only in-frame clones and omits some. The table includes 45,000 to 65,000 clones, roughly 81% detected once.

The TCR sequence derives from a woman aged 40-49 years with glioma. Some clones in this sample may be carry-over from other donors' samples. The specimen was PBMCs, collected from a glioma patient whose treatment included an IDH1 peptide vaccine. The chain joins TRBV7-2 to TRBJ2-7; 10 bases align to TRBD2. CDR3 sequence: CASSFLAGARSEQYF. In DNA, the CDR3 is TGTGCCAGCAGCTTCCTAGCGGGGGCCCGGAGTGAGCAGTACTTC.